This is a list of T cell receptor beta chains from one sample in a study of blood T cell repertoires in COVID-19. Profiling relied on immunoSEQ multiplex PCR, and the TCRdb table lists in-frame clones only, not all of them. The sample includes some 57,000 clones, around 87% seen only once; the top ten take approximately 1%. The sequenced sample consisted of peripheral blood. The receptors originated from a man in his 70s with acute or convalescent COVID-19. The CDR3 runs from the conserved cysteine through the conserved F or W. A D gene is named only where the DNA matches it firmly. Some rows have no size entry. The others give once, few or many, or a class for an expanded clone.

d_call,j_call,cdr3_length,v_call,clone_size,cdr3_aa,cdr3_nt
TRBD1,TRBJ2-6,16,TRBV19,once,CASSGQGANGANVLTF,TGTGCCAGTAGTGGCCAGGGGGCGAACGGGGCCAACGTCCTGACTTTC
NA,TRBJ2-1,14,TRBV14,NA,CASSRKVQNNEQFF,TGTGCCAGCAGCCGAAAGGTACAGAACAATGAGCAGTTCTTC
TRBD1,TRBJ1-2,16,TRBV10-2,NA,CASSGLGQGELYGYTF,TGCGCCAGCAGTGGACTGGGACAGGGGGAATTATATGGCTACACCTTC
NA,TRBJ2-3,11,TRBV7-9,NA,CASTYTDTQYF,TGTGCCAGCACCTACACAGATACGCAGTATTTT
TRBD2,TRBJ2-1,14,TRBV4-1,NA,CASSRGGSRNEQFF,TGCGCCAGCAGCCGGGGAGGGTCTCGGAATGAGCAGTTCTTC
NA,TRBJ2-7,14,TRBV6-5,NA,CASGGRNQYYEQYF,TGTGCCAGCGGGGGCAGGAATCAATACTACGAGCAGTACTTC
NA,TRBJ2-7,11,TRBV16,few,CASSQRYEQYF,TGTGCCAGCAGCCAACGTTACGAGCAGTACTTC
TRBD2,TRBJ2-3,13,TRBV7-9,NA,CASKASGIETQYF,TGTGCCAGCAAGGCTAGCGGGATTGAAACGCAGTATTTT
NA,TRBJ2-2,16,TRBV5-4,NA,CASSPRQGRDTGELFF,TGTGCCAGCAGCCCGAGGCAGGGTCGGGACACCGGGGAGCTGTTTTTT
NA,TRBJ1-2,16,TRBV6-5,NA,CASSYSGPGANYGYTF,TGTGCCAGCAGTTACTCGGGTCCGGGGGCTAACTATGGCTACACCTTC
NA,TRBJ2-1,14,TRBV5-1,NA,CASAPLATYNEQFF,TGCGCCAGCGCCCCGCTAGCGACCTACAATGAGCAGTTCTTC
NA,TRBJ1-6,15,TRBV3-1/TRBV3-2,once,CASSQVRADVSPLHF,TGTGCCAGCAGCCAAGTCAGGGCAGACGTTTCACCCCTCCACTTT
NA,TRBJ2-5,13,TRBV29-1,NA,CSVEVEGRGTQYF,TGCAGCGTTGAAGTCGAGGGTCGGGGGACCCAGTACTTC
TRBD2,TRBJ2-2,16,TRBV28,NA,CASSLLAGVGPGELFF,TGTGCCAGCAGTTTACTAGCGGGAGTCGGGCCCGGGGAGCTGTTTTTT
NA,TRBJ2-5,15,TRBV14,NA,CASSQQGRTEETQYF,TGTGCCAGCAGCCAACAGGGTCGGACAGAAGAGACCCAGTACTTC
NA,TRBJ1-2,13,TRBV7-8,NA,CASSLVLMSGYTF,TGTGCCAGCAGCTTAGTGCTTATGAGCGGCTACACCTTC
NA,TRBJ2-2,14,TRBV6-5,NA,CASSPVRGTGELFF,TGTGCCAGCAGTCCCGTGCGAGGCACCGGGGAGCTGTTTTTT
NA,TRBJ2-2,14,TRBV3-1/TRBV3-2,NA,CAAGGASGTGELFF,TGTGCCGCTGGGGGGGCTAGCGGCACCGGGGAGCTGTTTTTT
TRBD2,TRBJ2-7,17,TRBV6-2/TRBV6-3,NA,CASSYFRTAGDPYEQYF,TGTGCCAGCAGTTACTTCAGAACAGCGGGAGACCCCTACGAGCAGTACTTC
NA,TRBJ2-7,14,TRBV6-5,once,CASSWRDSSYEQYF,TGTGCCAGCAGTTGGAGAGATTCTTCCTACGAGCAGTACTTC
NA,TRBJ2-7,16,TRBV11-2,NA,CASSLDPGGLSYEQYF,TGTGCCAGCAGCTTAGACCCAGGTGGACTCTCCTACGAGCAGTACTTC
NA,TRBJ1-6,13,TRBV5-1,NA,CASKQELNSPLHF,TGCGCCAGCAAACAGGAGTTGAATTCACCCCTCCACTTT
NA,TRBJ2-3,12,TRBV30,NA,CAFGLSRDTQYF,TGTGCCTTCGGTCTAAGTCGGGATACGCAGTATTTT
NA,TRBJ2-6,16,TRBV4-1,once,CASSQVQDSGANVLTF,TGCGCCAGCAGCCAAGTGCAGGACTCTGGGGCCAACGTCCTGACTTTC
NA,TRBJ2-1,15,TRBV6-5,once,CASSSRGSRDNEQFF,TGTGCCAGCAGTTCGCGGGGCTCTCGCGACAATGAGCAGTTCTTC
TRBD2,TRBJ2-1,19,TRBV5-1,NA,CASSWPTSGNRSSYNEQFF,TGCGCCAGCAGCTGGCCGACTAGCGGGAACAGAAGCTCCTACAATGAGCAGTTCTTC
NA,TRBJ2-2,14,TRBV6-5,NA,CASSYRTNTGELFF,TGTGCCAGCAGTTACCGGACTAACACCGGGGAGCTGTTTTTT
NA,TRBJ1-2,13,TRBV29-1,NA,CSAEAGISRGYTF,TGCAGCGCCGAGGCCGGAATTTCAAGGGGCTACACCTTC